These 26 T cell receptor beta chains were sequenced from one sample in a study of T-cell memory formation after mild COVID-19. Each CDR3 protein is one row after TCRdb ran MiXCR on the 5' RACE reads. The data show approximately 260,000 distinct CDR3 sequences, with 15% to 20% seen just once and 3.5% held by the top ten. The sequencing sample was made of PBMCs or a T cell subset sorted from them (not recorded which). These receptors all come from a man aged 18 to 29 who had mild COVID-19 (a few samples of this study predate the infection). Cell type and time point are not known.

The chain recombines TRBV20-1 with TRBJ1-5; D unresolved. V lost 3 bases and J lost 0, with 15 bases in between. The CDR3 consists of 16 residues. Germline V CDR1 and CDR2: DFQATT, SNEGSKA (reference sequence). The CDR3 nucleotides are TGCAGTGCTAGGCCACTATCTACGGGTAGCAATCAGCCCCAGCATTTT. Amino acid sequence: CSARPLSTGSNQPQHF.

The chain is built from TRBV24-1 and TRBJ2-3; 8 bases are shared with TRBD1. Germline V lookup: CDR1 KGHDR, CDR2 SFDVKD. The length of the CDR3 is 17 residues. V dropped 4 bases and J dropped 1; count of bases not matched to a gene: 9. In DNA form, the CDR3 reads TGTGCCACCAGTGAAGTAACCAGGGGGCTTGGCACAGATACGCAGTATTTT. Residues: CATSEVTRGLGTDTQYF.

There are a few counts of this clonotype. The chain is built from TRBV12-3 or TRBV12-4 and TRBJ2-5, with 7 bases that match TRBD2. V dropped 3 bases and J dropped 2; count of bases not matched to a gene: 6. The CDR3 has 15 residues. CDR3 amino acids: CASSFWRGFQETQYF. The CDR3 DNA is TGTGCCAGCAGTTTTTGGCGGGGGTTTCAAGAGACCCAGTACTTC.

This clonotype was counted once. The chain links TRBV10-3 to TRBJ1-2, with no clear D. The ends were cut back, 3 bases at V and 1 base at J, with 18 bases in the middle. CDR1 ENHRY and CDR2 SYGVKD come from the germline V gene. The length of the CDR3 is 17 residues. The CDR3 here is CAISEKAIGLSNYGYTF. Written as DNA, the CDR3 is TGTGCCATCAGTGAAAAGGCGATCGGGCTGAGTAACTATGGCTACACCTTC.

This clonotype was detected a few times. The rearrangement uses TRBV2 and TRBJ2-7, with 8 nucleotides matching TRBD1. V lost 3 bases and J lost 6; bases outside the gene matches: 4. Germline V gives CDR1 SNHLY, CDR2 FYNNEI. The CDR3 is 13 residues long. CDR3 nucleotides: TGTGCCAGCAGTGAGGTAACAGGGGGCGAGCAGTACGTC. Translation: CASSEVTGGEQYV.

This clonotype was counted a few times. The chain has TRBV24-1 and TRBJ2-5; D is ambiguous. CDR3 length: 12 residues. V lost 4 bases and J lost 4, with 6 bases in between. CDR1 KGHDR and CDR2 SFDVKD come from the germline V gene. The DNA of the CDR3 is TGTGCCACCAGTGACTTGACAGAGACCCAGTACTTC. It is translated as CATSDLTETQYF.

This clonotype was seen a few times. The chain couples TRBV6-2 or TRBV6-3 to TRBJ1-1; 12 positions agree with TRBD1. V shed 4 bases and J 9 bases; nucleotides not matched to a gene: 9. The CDR3 has 15 amino acids. Germline V gives CDR1 MNHEY, CDR2 SVGEGT. CDR3 bases: TGTGCCAGCAGTTTTTCACCGGGACAGGGGGCGAAAGCTTTCTTT. This translates into CASSFSPGQGAKAFF.

This sequence joins TRBV15 and TRBJ2-3; 10 bases are shared with TRBD1. Germline V gives CDR1 LNHNV, CDR2 YYDKDF (reference sequence). The V segment lost 8 bases and the J segment 6 bases; nucleotides outside the gene matches: 2. This CDR3 spans 12 amino acids. The DNA for the CDR3 is TGTGCCACCCGGGACAGGGGTGATACGCAGTATTTT. This gives the protein CATRDRGDTQYF.

Only a few counts were recorded for this clonotype. J is TRBJ1-1 and V is TRBV10-3; D is unclear. V was trimmed by 6 bases and J by 0 bases, leaving 2 bases between them. Germline V gene lookup returns CDR1 ENHRY and CDR2 SYGVKD. The CDR3 covers 11 residues. CDR3 nucleotide sequence: TGTGCCATCAGGGTGAACACTGAAGCTTTCTTT. Its protein is CAIRVNTEAFF.

The chain links TRBV23-1 to TRBJ2-3, with 9 nucleotides matching TRBD1. TRBV23-1 is an ORF, and what it does is uncertain. The CDR3 has 15 amino acids. The ends lost 8 bases at V and 3 bases at J; junction bases unmatched: 9. CDR3 coding DNA: TGCGCCAGCCCCACACTACAGGGGGCGACAGATACGCAGTATTTT. It is translated as CASPTLQGATDTQYF.

This chain connects TRBV10-3 to TRBJ2-5; TRBD2 matches 12 bases. The CDR3 totals 16 residues. In germline, CDR1 is ENHRY, CDR2 SYGVKD. The V gene end was trimmed by 2 bases and the J gene end by 5 bases; junction bases not matched to a gene: 6. This CDR3 is CAISEGLAGFVETQYF. CDR3 in DNA: TGTGCCATCAGTGAGGGACTAGCGGGGTTTGTGGAGACCCAGTACTTC.

The rearrangement joins TRBV24-1 to TRBJ2-1; 10 bases map to TRBD2. This CDR3 is built from 15 residues. Germline CDR1 KGHDR, CDR2 SFDVKD. Trimming at V came to 9 bases and at J to 3 bases, leaving 7 bases not matched to a gene. CDR3 DNA: TGTGCCACCGCATTAGCGGGGGGTCTCTACAATGAGCAGTTCTTC. Encoded protein: CATALAGGLYNEQFF.

The chain links TRBV10-2 to TRBJ1-2; possible D gene TRBD1, 5 bases. The CDR3 extends over 13 amino acids. CDR1 and CDR2 from the germline V gene are WSHSY and SAAADI. V was pared by 6 bases and J by 5 bases, with 13 bases between. CDR3 DNA sequence: TGCGCCAGCAGCCCCGGGACCCAATATGGCTACACCTTC. This codes for CASSPGTQYGYTF.

This clonotype has a handful of counts. The V call is TRBV4-3, the J call TRBJ2-1; 10 bases are a match to TRBD2. The V and J ends lost 3 bases and 9 bases, in that order; junction bases with no gene match: 14. CDR1 LGHNA and CDR2 YSLEER come from the germline V gene. The CDR3 contains 17 residues. The CDR3 here is CASSQKELKRGGGEQFF. Here the CDR3 DNA reads TGCGCCAGCAGCCAGAAAGAACTAAAGCGGGGGGGTGGTGAGCAGTTCTTC.

The chain recombines TRBV12-3 or TRBV12-4 with TRBJ1-2; unclear D gene. The CDR3 is 12 residues long. The V gene lost 2 bases and the J gene lost 8 bases, with 9 bases spanning the gap. CDR3: CASSLLGSGYTF. CDR3 DNA sequence: TGTGCCAGCAGTTTACTGGGATCCGGCTACACCTTC.

The chain carries TRBV7-9 and TRBJ1-4, with D possibly being TRBD1 (6 bases). The germline V gene encodes CDR1 SEHNR and CDR2 FQNEAQ (reference sequence). This CDR3 has 16 amino acids. V was clipped by 4 bases and J by 5 bases, with 17 bases between them. This CDR3 reads CASSSSGRGGNEKLFF. The CDR3 DNA is TGTGCCAGCAGCTCCTCGGGCAGGGGTGGGAATGAAAAACTGTTTTTT.

In this sample, this clonotype turned up a few times. The chain uses TRBV9 and TRBJ2-1; TRBD1 agrees at 11 bases. Trimming took 4 bases from V and 8 from J; bases not matched to a gene: 11. The germline V gene encodes CDR1 SGDLS and CDR2 YYNGEE. This CDR3 is built from 16 residues. CDR3 protein: CASSNMAGQGEDEQFF. For the CDR3, the DNA is TGTGCCAGCAGCAATATGGCGGGACAGGGGGAAGATGAGCAGTTCTTC.

This clonotype has a handful of counts. This chain links TRBV7-2 with TRBJ2-5, with TRBD1 identical over 8 bases. Germline assignment: CDR1 SGHTA and CDR2 FQGNSA. The V and J ends lost 4 bases and 2 bases, in that order; junction bases with no gene match: 6. The length of the CDR3 is 15 residues. As DNA, the CDR3 is TGTGCCAGCAGCTCACTAAGGACAGGGCAAGAGACCCAGTACTTC. This sequence encodes CASSSLRTGQETQYF.

V gene TRBV28 combines with J gene TRBJ1-1, with a tentative D call TRBD1 (5 bases). Germline CDR1 and CDR2: MDHEN and SYDVKM. CDR3 length equals 14 residues. The V end was cut by 5 bases, the J end by 3 bases, with 13 bases between. In DNA, the CDR3 is TGTGCCAGCAGTCGAGGAGGGGCGTACACTGAAGCTTTCTTT. Translating gives CASSRGGAYTEAFF.

This clonotype has more than one count but fewer than ten. This chain uses TRBV7-2 with TRBJ2-5; tentatively, D is TRBD1 (6 bases). The V and J ends lost 4 bases and 7 bases respectively, with 19 bases between them. Germline V gives CDR1 SGHTA, CDR2 FQGNSA. The CDR3 has 15 residues. DNA for the CDR3: TGTGCCAGCAGCTCTGGGGGCAGAGTTCGGGGGACCCAGTACTTC. This translates into CASSSGGRVRGTQYF.

This chain uses TRBV5-1 with TRBJ1-2, with D perhaps TRBD1 (5 bases). Germline V gives CDR1 SGHRS, CDR2 YFSETQ. This CDR3 contains 14 residues. V shed 5 bases and J shed 8 bases, with 19 bases lying between them. CDR3 nucleotides: TGCGCCAGCAGGCTCGACAGCGTTCCAACGGGCTACACCTTC. Amino acids: CASRLDSVPTGYTF.

This clonotype was found many times. J is TRBJ1-4 and V is TRBV7-2; 7 positions match TRBD1. Germline lookup yields CDR1 SGHTA and CDR2 FQGNSA. The CDR3 has 14 amino acids. With 1 base clipped from V and 6 bases from J, the junction kept 2 bases outside the gene matches. The CDR3 loop is CASSLDGTDEKLFF. The DNA of the CDR3 is TGTGCCAGCAGCTTAGACGGGACAGATGAAAAACTGTTTTTT. Full variable domain (rest looked up from reference TRBV7-2 and TRBJ1-4): GAGVSQSPSNKVTEKGKDVELRCDPISGHTALYWYRQSLGQGLEFLIYFQGNSAPDKSGLPSDRFSAERTGGSVSTLTIQRTQQEDSAVYLCASSLDGTDEKLFFGSGTQLSVL.

This clonotype was seen only a few times. This chain links TRBV4-3 with TRBJ2-6; no firm D call. From germline, CDR1 is LGHNA and CDR2 YSLEER. The CDR3 has 15 amino acids. V was trimmed by 0 bases and J by 2 bases, leaving 5 bases between them. The chain's CDR3 is CASSQERAGANVLTF. DNA for the CDR3: TGCGCCAGCAGCCAAGAAAGGGCTGGGGCCAACGTCCTGACTTTC.

This sequence joins TRBV29-1 and TRBJ2-2, with a possible D match to TRBD1 (6 bases). The CDR3 totals 17 residues. V gave up 5 bases and J gave up 3 bases, with 22 bases separating them. Germline V gives CDR1 SQVTM, CDR2 ANQGSEA. CDR3 amino acids: CSVSRYRDNLYTGELFF. The CDR3 nucleotides are TGCAGCGTTTCTCGGTATCGGGACAACCTATACACCGGGGAGCTGTTTTTT.

The chain uses TRBV30 and TRBJ2-3; no definite D call. This CDR3 has 11 residues. V was pared by 4 bases and J by 3 bases, with 5 bases between. Per the germline V gene, CDR1 is GTSNPN and CDR2 is SVGIG (reference sequence). The CDR3 sequence is CAWTTTDTQYF. Here the CDR3 DNA reads TGTGCCTGGACCACAACAGATACGCAGTATTTT.

This clonotype has more than one count but fewer than ten. The chain has TRBV29-1 and TRBJ2-1; D tentatively reads TRBD1 or TRBD2 (7 bases each). Trimming took 6 bases from V and 2 from J, leaving 20 bases between them. Per the germline V gene, CDR1 is SQVTM and CDR2 is ANQGSEA. The CDR3 is 16 residues long. The CDR3 loop reads CSVEGAHRGAYNEQFF. Here the CDR3 DNA reads TGCAGCGTCGAGGGGGCACACCGGGGGGCCTACAATGAGCAGTTCTTC.